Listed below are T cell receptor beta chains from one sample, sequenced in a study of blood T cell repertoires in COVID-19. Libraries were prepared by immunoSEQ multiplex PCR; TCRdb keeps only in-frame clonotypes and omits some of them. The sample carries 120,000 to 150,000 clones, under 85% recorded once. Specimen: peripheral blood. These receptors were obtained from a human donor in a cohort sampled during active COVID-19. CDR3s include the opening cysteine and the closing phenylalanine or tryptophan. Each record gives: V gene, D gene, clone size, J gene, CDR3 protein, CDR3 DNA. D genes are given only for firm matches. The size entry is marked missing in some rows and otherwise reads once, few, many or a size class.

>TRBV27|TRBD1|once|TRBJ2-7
CASSLYRDRVRSEQYF
TGTGCCAGCAGTTTATACCGGGACAGGGTAAGAAGCGAGCAGTACTTC
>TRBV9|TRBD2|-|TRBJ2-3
CASSGVAGGGDTQYF
TGTGCCAGCAGCGGGGTAGCGGGAGGGGGAGATACGCAGTATTTT
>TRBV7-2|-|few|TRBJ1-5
CASSLASGGWLRNNQPQHF
TGTGCCAGCAGCTTAGCGAGTGGTGGGTGGCTGAGGAATAATCAGCCCCAGCATTTT
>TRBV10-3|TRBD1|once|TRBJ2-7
CAISGTGRGYEQYF
TGTGCCATCAGTGGGACAGGGAGAGGATACGAGCAGTACTTC
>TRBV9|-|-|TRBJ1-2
CASSVDRGLGYGYTF
TGTGCCAGCAGCGTAGATAGGGGCCTGGGCTATGGCTACACCTTC
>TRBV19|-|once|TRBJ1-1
CASSVRTVQTTEAFF
TGTGCCAGTAGTGTGAGGACAGTTCAGACCACTGAAGCTTTCTTT
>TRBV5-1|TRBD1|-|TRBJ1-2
CASSFPGTDNGYTF
TGCGCCAGCAGCTTCCCCGGGACAGACAATGGCTACACCTTC
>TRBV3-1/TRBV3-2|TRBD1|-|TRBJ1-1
CASSPPGQGAEAFF
TGTGCCAGCAGCCCTCCGGGACAGGGGGCTGAAGCTTTCTTT
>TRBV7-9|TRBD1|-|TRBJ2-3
CASSLPGQGASTDTQYF
TGTGCCAGCAGCTTACCGGGACAGGGGGCAAGCACAGATACGCAGTATTTT
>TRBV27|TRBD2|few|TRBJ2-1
CASSLAGGNEQFF
TGTGCCAGCAGCCTAGCGGGAGGAAATGAGCAGTTCTTC
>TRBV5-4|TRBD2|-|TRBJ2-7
CASSRRTSGSYEQYF
TGTGCCAGCAGCCGTCGGACTAGCGGGAGTTACGAGCAGTACTTC
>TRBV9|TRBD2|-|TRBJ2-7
CASSVASGTGYVEQYF
TGTGCCAGCAGCGTAGCTAGCGGGACGGGCTACGTCGAGCAGTACTTC
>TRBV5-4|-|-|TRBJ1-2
CASSLGGPRVNNYGYTF
TGTGCCAGCAGCTTGGGGGGGCCGAGGGTAAATAACTATGGCTACACCTTC
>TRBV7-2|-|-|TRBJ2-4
CASSLGFFSQDIQYF
TGTGCCAGCAGCTTAGGGTTTTTCTCCCAGGACATTCAGTACTTC
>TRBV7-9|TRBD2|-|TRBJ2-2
CASSSGPGLAVGELFF
TGTGCCAGCAGCTCCGGACCGGGACTAGCGGTGGGGGAGCTGTTTTTT
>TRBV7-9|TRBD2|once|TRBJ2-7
CASSPGLALHEQYF
TGTGCCAGCAGCCCGGGACTAGCGCTCCACGAGCAGTACTTC
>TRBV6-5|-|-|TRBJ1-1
CASSYSLAGWTEAFF
TGTGCCAGCAGTTACTCGTTGGCAGGGTGGACTGAAGCTTTCTTT
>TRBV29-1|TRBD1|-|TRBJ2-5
CSVQGAETQYF
TGCAGCGTCCAGGGGGCGGAGACCCAGTACTTC
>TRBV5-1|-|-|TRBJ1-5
CASSLAGDQPQHF
TGCGCCAGCAGCTTGGCCGGAGATCAGCCCCAGCATTTT
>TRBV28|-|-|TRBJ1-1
CASSAGKVMNTEAFF
TGTGCCAGCAGTGCAGGGAAGGTCATGAACACTGAAGCTTTCTTT
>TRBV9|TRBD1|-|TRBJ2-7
CASSRGGDRGYEQYF
TGTGCCAGCAGCCGGGGAGGGGACAGGGGCTACGAGCAGTACTTC
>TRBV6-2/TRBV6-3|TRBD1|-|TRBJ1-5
CASSSGGQPQHF
TGTGCCAGCAGCTCAGGGGGCCAGCCCCAGCATTTT
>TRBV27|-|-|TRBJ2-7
CASRPLASRADEQYF
TGTGCCAGCAGACCTCTAGCGTCAAGGGCGGACGAGCAGTACTTC
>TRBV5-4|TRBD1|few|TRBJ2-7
CASSGRDRDEQYF
TGTGCCAGCAGCGGCCGGGACAGGGACGAGCAGTACTTC
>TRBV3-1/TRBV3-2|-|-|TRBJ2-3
CASSQSPGTYTDTQYF
TGTGCCAGCAGCCAAAGCCCGGGGACTTACACAGATACGCAGTATTTT
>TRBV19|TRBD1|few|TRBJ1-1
CASSIVQDREAFF
TGTGCCAGTAGTATAGTCCAGGACAGGGAAGCTTTCTTT
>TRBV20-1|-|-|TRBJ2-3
CSAQEDDTQYF
TGCAGTGCCCAGGAAGATGATACGCAGTATTTT
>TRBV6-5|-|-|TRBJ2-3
CASSKNQGTDTQYF
TGTGCCAGCAGCAAAAATCAGGGGACAGATACGCAGTATTTT
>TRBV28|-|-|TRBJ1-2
CASSSGVRGYTF
TGTGCCAGCAGCTCAGGGGTGCGTGGCTACACCTTC
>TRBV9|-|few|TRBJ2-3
CASSAGYAGRGDTQYF
TGTGCCAGCAGCGCCGGGTACGCGGGGCGAGGAGATACGCAGTATTTT
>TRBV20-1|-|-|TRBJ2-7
CSARAFGEQYF
TGCAGTGCTAGAGCCTTCGGCGAGCAGTACTTC
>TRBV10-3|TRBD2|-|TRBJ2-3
CAISAAGAADTQYF
TGTGCCATCAGTGCTGCGGGAGCCGCAGATACGCAGTATTTT
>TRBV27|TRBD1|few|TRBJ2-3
CASSFDRGRNTQYF
TGTGCCAGCAGTTTTGACAGGGGGCGAAATACGCAGTATTTT
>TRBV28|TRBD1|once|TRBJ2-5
CASRTPGTGKETQYF
TGTGCCAGCAGGACTCCCGGGACAGGGAAAGAGACCCAGTACTTC
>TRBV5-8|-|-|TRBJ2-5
CASSFPGETQYF
TGTGCCAGCAGCTTTCCCGGGGAGACCCAGTACTTC
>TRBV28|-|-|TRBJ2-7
CASSPLSGGPGYEQYF
TGTGCCAGCAGCCCCCTCTCCGGCGGACCGGGGTACGAGCAGTACTTC
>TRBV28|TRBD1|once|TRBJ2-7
CASSEGQGAGRSSYEQYF
TGTGCCAGCAGCGAGGGACAGGGGGCTGGAAGAAGCTCCTACGAGCAGTACTTC
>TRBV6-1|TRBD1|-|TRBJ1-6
CASSEVGQGRNSPLHF
TGTGCCAGCAGTGAGGTTGGACAGGGGAGGAATTCACCCCTCCACTTT
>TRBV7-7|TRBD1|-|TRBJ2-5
CASRRDRGETQYF
TGTGCTAGCAGGAGGGACAGGGGAGAGACCCAGTACTTC
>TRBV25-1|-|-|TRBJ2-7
CASNAGFSYEQYF
TGTGCCAGCAATGCGGGATTCTCCTACGAGCAGTACTTC
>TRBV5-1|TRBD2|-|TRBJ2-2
CASSLGLAVTGELFF
TGCGCCAGCAGCCTGGGACTAGCGGTCACCGGGGAGCTGTTTTTT
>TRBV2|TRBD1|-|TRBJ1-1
CASDEGALSVGTEAFF
TGTGCCAGCGACGAGGGGGCTCTTTCGGTCGGCACTGAAGCTTTCTTT
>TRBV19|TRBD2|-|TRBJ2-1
CASSAGLAEMSSYNEQFF
TGTGCCAGTAGCGCCGGACTAGCGGAAATGAGCTCCTACAATGAGCAGTTCTTC
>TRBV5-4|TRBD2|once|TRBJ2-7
CASSREGGGSYEQYF
TGTGCCAGCAGCCGGGAGGGGGGCGGATCCTACGAGCAGTACTTC
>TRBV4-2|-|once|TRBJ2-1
CASSQGLTISYNEQFF
TGTGCCAGCAGCCAAGGATTAACTATCTCCTACAATGAGCAGTTCTTC
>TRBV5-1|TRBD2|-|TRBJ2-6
CASSLVASGRSGANVLTF
TGCGCCAGCAGCTTGGTGGCTAGCGGGAGGTCTGGGGCCAACGTCCTGACTTTC
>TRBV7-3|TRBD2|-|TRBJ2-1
CASSRRTSGRSLPNNEQFF
TGTGCCAGCAGCCGACGGACTAGCGGGAGAAGCCTACCCAACAATGAGCAGTTCTTC